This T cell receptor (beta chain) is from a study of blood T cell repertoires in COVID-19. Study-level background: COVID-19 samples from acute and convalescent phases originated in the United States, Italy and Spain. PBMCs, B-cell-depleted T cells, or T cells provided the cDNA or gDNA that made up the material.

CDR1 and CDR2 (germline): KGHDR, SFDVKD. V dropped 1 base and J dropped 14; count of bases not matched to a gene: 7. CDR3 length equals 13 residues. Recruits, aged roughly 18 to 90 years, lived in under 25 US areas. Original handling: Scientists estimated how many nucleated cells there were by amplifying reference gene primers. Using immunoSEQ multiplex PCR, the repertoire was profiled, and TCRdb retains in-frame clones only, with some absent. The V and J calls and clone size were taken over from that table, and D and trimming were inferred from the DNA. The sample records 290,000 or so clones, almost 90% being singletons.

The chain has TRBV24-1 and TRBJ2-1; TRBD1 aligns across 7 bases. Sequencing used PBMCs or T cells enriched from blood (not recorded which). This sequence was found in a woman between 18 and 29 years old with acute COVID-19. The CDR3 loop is CATSDFHRGLEFF. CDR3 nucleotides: TGTGCCACCAGTGATTTCCACAGGGGTTTGGAGTTCTTC.